The source of this T cell receptor (beta chain) is a study of regulatory T cells in long-lasting Graves disease. Overall study: Treatment with antithyroid drugs for over 5 years, together with positive TSH receptor antibodies, meant persistent Graves' disease.

To note about this clonotype: Its antigen is as yet unknown.

The time point is: persistent/refractory GD, antithyroid drugs over 5 years with positive TRAb. The authors made the TCR library using RNA they extracted from PBMCs. By American Thyroid Association guidelines, Graves' disease was diagnosed in the cohort. V lost 5 bases to trimming and J lost 1 base, with 9 bases between them. Germline V gene sequence: CDR1 GTSNPN, CDR2 SVGIG (reference sequence). The CDR3 runs to 12 residues. Overall study results and limits: Persistent disease was associated with favored TRBV28 usage and with favored use of TRBJ1-2 and TRBJ2-5.

With iRepertoire HTBI primers and Arm-PCR of CDR3 regions, TCR beta libraries were built. MiXCR, run by TCRdb on the multiplex PCR reads, gives a single entry per CDR3 protein. The data show roughly 470,000 distinct CDR3 sequences, less than 25% seen once. The genes are TRBV30 and TRBJ2-7; D gene ambiguous. This sample comprised peripheral blood mononuclear cells (PBMCs), obtained when the disease was refractory, from a patient treated with antithyroid drugs. The origin of this receptor is a female donor with Graves disease. The CDR3 loop reads CAWSSLSYEQYF. DNA of the CDR3: TGTGCCTGGTCCAGCCTTTCCTACGAGCAGTACTTC. The entire variable domain, with the rest obtained from reference TRBV30 and TRBJ2-7, is as follows: SQTIHQWPATLVQPVGSPLSLECTVEGTSNPNLYWYRQAAGRGLQLLFYSVGIGQISSEVPQNLSASRPQDRQFILSSKKLLLSDSGFYLCAWSSLSYEQYFGPGTRLTVT.